This T cell receptor beta chain was identified in a study of graft-versus-host responses after intestinal transplantation. Study summary: Each transplant was multivisceral, liver-intestinal, or isolated intestinal.

As regards this clone: Its antigen remains unidentified.

General study results and limits: In recipient marrow, GvH clones were found, and some appeared first in ileum or blood.

J was trimmed by 3 bases and V by 4 bases; bases with no gene match: 3. The CDR3 contains 13 residues. Germline V gene lookup returns CDR1 LNHDA and CDR2 SQIVND (reference sequence). Assay used: immunoSEQ multiplex PCR; TCRdb lists only in-frame clones, some missing. The table shows some 85,000 clones, with around nine tenths occurring only once. The material sequenced was unstimulated CD8+ T cells sorted from spleen or lymph node cells, taken before transplant. The chain is built from TRBV19 and TRBJ2-7, with 7 nucleotides matching TRBD1. This TCR was sampled from a human donor who was the organ donor for an intestinal transplant. The CDR3 bases are TGTGCCAGTAGTAATCCAGGGGGCTACGAGCAGTACTTC. It yields the protein CASSNPGGYEQYF. The variable domain in full, with the rest retrieved from reference TRBV19 and TRBJ2-7, is DGGITQSPKYLFRKEGQNVTLSCEQNLNHDAMYWYRQDPGQGLRLIYYSQIVNDFQKGDIAEGYSVSREKKESFPLTVTSAQKNPTAFYLCASSNPGGYEQYFGPGTRLTVT.